A single sample gave rise to the 21 T cell receptor beta chains below, sequenced in a study of molecular identifiers for immune sequencing clone quantification. TCRdb used MiXCR to reprocess the PCR reads, holding one entry per CDR3 protein. The repertoire holds approximately 97,000 distinct CDR3 sequences, 24% seen once, with 0.94% in the top ten. The sample comprised naive CD8+ T cells from blood, with Jurkat cell RNA spiked in. Indicated subset: FACS-sorted CD8+CD4-CCR7+CD45RA+ naive T cells. Receptors originate from a human donor in good health. Some libraries in this study had Jurkat cell RNA spiked in.

About this clonotype: A read error is possible here, since a much larger clone lies one base away. The gene calls are TRBV9 and TRBJ2-2; 7 bases map to TRBD1. The CDR3 is 12 residues long. CDR1 is SGDLS, CDR2 YYNGEE, per germline. The CDR3 sequence: CASSQGVGELVF. The CDR3 DNA reads TGTGCCAGCAGCCAGGGGGTCGGGGAGCTGGTTTTT.

In its sample, this clonotype was seen a few times. V gene TRBV7-9 combines with J gene TRBJ1-5; D remains ambiguous. The germline gives CDR1 SEHNR, CDR2 FQNEAQ (reference sequence). CDR3 length equals 14 residues. V was trimmed by 5 bases and J by 0 bases, leaving 8 bases between them. The CDR3 is CASSTTDSNQPQHF. DNA for the CDR3: TGTGCCAGCAGCACCACAGATAGCAATCAGCCCCAGCATTTT.

With respect to this clonotype: Being one base from a much bigger clone, this may be a read error. This sequence joins TRBV30 and TRBJ2-7, with TRBD2 as a possible D gene (6 bases). Trimming left V 0 bases short and J 6 bases short, with 18 bases between. CDR1 and CDR2 from the germline V gene are GTSNPN and SVGIG (reference sequence). There are 15 residues in the CDR3. The CDR3 spells CAWSVVGGGLFEQYF. CDR3 in DNA: TGTGCCTGGAGTGTGGTGGGGGGTGGCCTCTTCGAGCAGTACTTC.

This clonotype was seen only a few times. J is TRBJ2-7 and V is TRBV27; tentatively, D is TRBD2 (6 bases). Per germline, CDR1 MNHEY and CDR2 SMNVEV (reference sequence). Trimming took off 3 bases at V and 4 bases at J, with 19 bases between the two ends. This CDR3 has 16 residues. The CDR3 protein is CASSLAASGGKYEQYF. The CDR3 nucleotides are TGTGCCAGCAGTTTGGCAGCATCCGGGGGAAAGTACGAGCAGTACTTC.

This clonotype has ten or more counts. The chain couples TRBV7-9 to TRBJ2-5; D ambiguous. The germline V gene has CDR1 SEHNR and CDR2 FQNEAQ (reference sequence). The CDR3 runs 13 residues. Trimming pared 5 bases from V and 3 bases from J, leaving 10 bases between. The CDR3 DNA follows: TGTGCCAGCAGCACCCCGAACGAAGAGACCCAGTACTTC. Encoded protein: CASSTPNEETQYF.

This clonotype was picked up a small number of times. V is TRBV6-2 or TRBV6-3 and J is TRBJ2-7, with 7 bases lining up with TRBD1. Germline V gives CDR1 MNHEY, CDR2 SVGEGT. J lost 6 bases, V lost 6 bases, and 14 bases had no gene match. The CDR3 has 15 amino acids. CDR3 sequence reads: CASRAPGQPRSEQYF. The CDR3 DNA is TGTGCCAGCAGGGCACCGGGACAGCCCAGGAGCGAGCAGTACTTC.

This clonotype has a count of ten or more. The chain recombines TRBV6-6 with TRBJ2-5, with D unclear. CDR1 and CDR2 from the germline V gene are MNHNY and SVGAGI (reference sequence). Trimming shortened V by 6 bases and J by 5 bases, and 16 bases separated the two germline ends. CDR3 length equals 14 residues. In DNA, the CDR3 is TGTGCCAGCAGACCCGAAGTCGCTGGGGAGACCCAGTACTTC. Residues: CASRPEVAGETQYF.

This clonotype was counted ten times or more. The chain carries TRBV2 and TRBJ2-3; no clear D. The germline gives CDR1 SNHLY, CDR2 FYNNEI. This CDR3 contains 11 residues. Trimming removed 7 bases from V and 2 bases from J, with 4 bases in between. In DNA form, the CDR3 reads TGTGCCAGCATCGACACAGATACGCAGTATTTT. It is translated as CASIDTDTQYF. The full variable domain, completed using reference TRBV2 and TRBJ2-3, is EPEVTQTPSHQVTQMGQEVILRCVPISNHLYFYWYRQILGQKVEFLVSFYNNEISEKSEIFDDQFSVERPDGSNFTLKIRSTKLEDSAMYFCASIDTDTQYFGPGTRLTVL.

The V call is TRBV4-1, the J call TRBJ2-3; 9 bases are a match to TRBD2. The V and J ends lost 0 bases and 2 bases, in that order; junction bases with no gene match: 6. Germline V lookup: CDR1 MGHRA, CDR2 YSYEKL. CDR3 length: 17 amino acids. The CDR3 DNA follows: TGCGCCAGCAGCCAAGATGGCCTAGCGGGACTCACAGATACGCAGTATTTT. It yields the protein CASSQDGLAGLTDTQYF.

This clonotype was recorded many times. The gene calls are TRBV6-2 or TRBV6-3 and TRBJ1-1; D is ambiguous. The CDR3 covers 14 residues. The germline V gene has CDR1 MNHEY and CDR2 SVGEGT. V lost 2 bases to trimming and J lost 4 bases, with 11 bases between them. CDR3 residues: CASSYARDRTEAFF. The CDR3 DNA reads as TGTGCCAGCAGTTACGCCCGGGATCGCACTGAAGCTTTCTTT.

This clonotype was found a few times. This could be a read error, since a much larger clone is one nucleotide away. The chain carries TRBV7-8 and TRBJ1-1; D gene unclear. In germline, CDR1 is SGHVS, CDR2 FQNEAQ. The CDR3 consists of 14 residues. The CDR3 here is CASCLGEGFTEAFF. For the CDR3, the DNA is TGTGCCAGCTGCTTAGGTGAGGGATTCACTGAAGCTTTCTTT.

The chain couples TRBV29-1 to TRBJ2-6; 9 bases are a match to TRBD2. Germline loops: CDR1 SQVTM, CDR2 ANQGSEA. The CDR3 is 16 amino acids. The CDR3 region has the DNA TGCGGTGTTGCGGGAGGGGGCCCTTCTGGGGCCAACGTCCTGACTTTC. Residues: CGVAGGGPSGANVLTF.

Details on this clonotype: One end of the junction varies from germline; a read error may be responsible. The genes are TRBV6-5 and TRBJ2-2, with TRBD2 matching 9 bases. The CDR3 is 15 amino acids. The germline CDR1 and CDR2 sequences are MNHEY and SVGAGI. CDR3 bases: TGTGCCAGCAGCCCTGCGGGGGGGCCGTCCGGGGAGCTGTATTTT. It translates to CASSPAGGPSGELYF.

There are many counts of this clonotype. V gene TRBV4-1 combines with J gene TRBJ2-7; TRBD1 might be the D (6 bases). V shed 4 bases and J shed 4 bases, with 20 bases lying between them. CDR1 MGHRA and CDR2 YSYEKL come from the germline V gene. This CDR3 region has 16 residues. The CDR3 spells CASSLGLGTRGYEQYF. The CDR3 nucleotides are TGCGCCAGCAGCCTGGGTCTCGGGACACGGGGATACGAGCAGTACTTC.

J is TRBJ2-3 and V is TRBV30, with D tentatively TRBD2 (5 bases). V dropped 5 bases and J dropped 2 bases, with 11 bases sitting between them. The CDR3 totals 13 residues. CDR1 and CDR2 (germline): GTSNPN, SVGIG (reference sequence). The DNA of the CDR3 is TGTGCCTGGGGACGAGGGAACACAGATACGCAGTATTTT. Translation: CAWGRGNTDTQYF.

The V call is TRBV29-1, the J call TRBJ2-7; a possible D gene is TRBD2 (5 bases). Germline CDR1 and CDR2: SQVTM and ANQGSEA. The CDR3 runs to 13 residues. V was cut by 5 bases and J by 12 bases, with 23 bases left in between. The CDR3 is CSVIESRTLRPYF. CDR3 bases: TGCAGCGTTATAGAAAGCAGGACTTTAAGGCCGTACTTC.

This clonotype has ten or more counts. This sequence joins TRBV19 and TRBJ2-7; D possibly corresponds to TRBD1 (7 bases). V was shortened by 1 base and J by 0 bases, with 10 bases between the two germline ends. CDR3 size: 15 residues. Germline V gene data show CDR1 as LNHDA and CDR2 as SQIVND (reference sequence). The CDR3 is CASSIAGDSSYEQYF. The DNA of the CDR3 is TGTGCCAGTAGTATAGCGGGGGACAGCTCCTACGAGCAGTACTTC.

Notes on this clonotype: Compared with germline, one end of the junction differs, possibly owing to a read error. The J gene is TRBJ2-3, the V gene TRBV14; no definite D call. There are 11 residues in the CDR3. The V gene's germline CDR1 is SGHDN and CDR2 FVKESK. The CDR3 nucleotides read TGTGCCAGCTGCCAAGGAGATACGCAGTATTTT. Amino acids: CASCQGDTQYF. The whole variable domain, remainder taken from reference TRBV14 and TRBJ2-3, is EAGVTQFPSHSVIEKGQTVTLRCDPISGHDNLYWYRRVMGKEIKFLLHFVKESKQDESGMPNNRFLAERTGGTYSTLKVQPAELEDSGVYFCASCQGDTQYFGPGTRLTVL.

A note on this clonotype: At one of its ends the junction is not consistent with the germline gene, which may arise from a read error. V is TRBV9 and J is TRBJ2-2; either TRBD1 or TRBD2 may supply D (5 bases each). The germline CDR1 and CDR2 sequences are SGDLS and YYNGEE. The CDR3 consists of 16 residues. This CDR3 reads CASSVTETELTGELFF. The CDR3 nucleotides are TGTGCCAGCAGCGTAACGGAGACAGAACTAACCGGGGAACTGTTTTTT.

This clonotype came up once. The rearrangement joins TRBV12-3 or TRBV12-4 to TRBJ2-7; D might be TRBD2 (5 bases). V lost 3 bases and J 6 bases, leaving 9 bases between the germline ends. CDR3 size: 12 residues. The CDR3: CASSFPLGEQYF. DNA of the CDR3: TGTGCCAGCAGTTTCCCACTAGGCGAGCAGTACTTC.

This clonotype has ten or more counts. The rearrangement links TRBV6-5 to TRBJ2-7; 11 bases map to TRBD2. This CDR3 comprises 16 residues. Germline CDR1 is MNHEY and CDR2 is SVGAGI. Trimming cost V 0 bases and J 4 bases; bases outside gene matches: 5. The CDR3 spells CASSYSKTSGKYEQYF. The CDR3 DNA sequence: TGTGCCAGCAGTTACTCAAAGACTAGCGGGAAGTACGAGCAGTACTTC.